The 9 T cell receptor beta chains given below trace back to one sample, sequenced in a study of T cells in Graves' hyperthyroidism and ophthalmopathy. TCR beta CDR3 regions were amplified from RNA transcripts. The TCR CDR3 first-round RT-PCR relied on the HTBI primer set. TCRdb used MiXCR to reprocess the multiplex PCR reads, holding one entry per CDR3 protein. The table has under 350,000 distinct CDR3 sequences, roughly an eighth seen once. Material for sequencing was blood. The receptor set was obtained from a woman between 40 and 50 years old with Graves' ophthalmopathy.

There are many counts of this clonotype. This chain's CDR3 is CASSSGEGYNSPLHF. The CDR3 DNA follows: TGTGCCAGCAGTTCAGGCGAGGGGTATAATTCACCCCTCCACTTT. The chain combines TRBV27 with TRBJ1-6; D perhaps matches TRBD1 (5 bases). Germline CDR1 MNHEY, CDR2 SMNVEV (reference sequence). Between the trimmed V and J ends, which lost 4 bases and 4 bases, there was a span of 11 bases. The CDR3 totals 15 residues.

This clonotype appeared many times. The chain uses TRBV27 and TRBJ1-5; perhaps TRBD1 as D (5 bases). Per the germline V gene, CDR1 is MNHEY and CDR2 is SMNVEV (reference sequence). The CDR3 contains 14 residues. Trimming cost V 3 bases and J 3 bases, with 9 bases left between them. CDR3 in amino acids: CASSLRQNNQPQHF. CDR3 coding DNA: TGTGCCAGCAGTTTGAGACAGAACAATCAGCCCCAGCATTTT.

As DNA, the CDR3 is TGTGCCAGCAGTTTTGGCCGGGGGCTTGAAGCTTTCTTT. Amino acids: CASSFGRGLEAFF. The chain links TRBV27 to TRBJ1-1, with a tentative D call TRBD1 (6 bases). From germline, CDR1 is MNHEY and CDR2 SMNVEV (reference sequence). V lost 3 bases and J 7 bases, leaving 12 bases between the germline ends. The CDR3 loop spans 13 amino acids.

This clonotype was seen at least ten times. The DNA of the CDR3 is TGTGCCAGCAACTACCTCGGCGGGAGCTACGAGCAGTACTTC. Protein product: CASNYLGGSYEQYF. This chain links TRBV28 with TRBJ2-7; the match to TRBD2 covers 7 bases. CDR1 is MDHEN, CDR2 SYDVKM, per germline. The CDR3 has 14 amino acids. J gave up 3 bases and V 7 bases, and 9 bases lay outside the gene matches.

Regarding this clonotype: A read error may explain this, as a much larger clone is one base away. The genes are TRBV29-1 and TRBJ1-2; D unresolved. CDR3 length: 15 residues. Germline V lookup: CDR1 SQVTM, CDR2 ANQGSEA. This CDR3 reads CSVDQLSAVNYGCTF. CDR3 sequence (DNA): TGCAGCGTTGACCAACTTTCGGCAGTTAACTATGGCTGCACCTTC. The entire variable domain, with the rest obtained from reference TRBV29-1 and TRBJ1-2, is as follows: SAVISQKPSRDICQRGTSLTIQCQVDSQVTMMFWYRQQPGQSLTLIATANQGSEATYESGFVIDKFPISRPNLTFSTLTVSNMSPEDSSIYLCSVDQLSAVNYGCTFGSGTRLTVV.

This clonotype has ten or more counts. This chain connects TRBV6-1 to TRBJ1-5, with TRBD1 as a possible D gene (6 bases). V dropped 2 bases and J dropped 1 base, with 12 bases sitting between them. The CDR3 loop spans 16 amino acids. CDR1 MNHNS and CDR2 SASEGT come from the germline V gene. Written as DNA, the CDR3 is TGTGCCAGCAGTGAACGCTGGACAGCCAGCAATCAGCCCCAGCATTTT. Translated: CASSERWTASNQPQHF.

This clonotype has more than one count but fewer than ten. The chain combines TRBV19 with TRBJ1-5, with a weak D call TRBD1 (6 bases). V dropped 8 bases and J dropped 0 bases, with 17 bases sitting between them. Germline lookup yields CDR1 LNHDA and CDR2 SQIVND (reference sequence). The length of the CDR3 is 16 residues. CDR3 region: CASRDPGDPSNQPQHF. CDR3 DNA sequence: TGTGCCAGTCGCGATCCAGGGGACCCTAGCAATCAGCCCCAGCATTTT.

At least ten counts were recorded for this clonotype. The chain links TRBV28 to TRBJ2-1; perhaps TRBD2 as D (6 bases). Germline V gene sequence: CDR1 MDHEN, CDR2 SYDVKM. The CDR3 has 14 amino acids. The V end was cut by 6 bases, the J end by 3 bases, with 12 bases between. The CDR3 region has the DNA TGTGCCAGCAGCGCCGGGAGTTTCTACAATGAGCAGTTCTTC. Amino acid sequence: CASSAGSFYNEQFF.

This clonotype has at least ten counts. The chain has TRBV6-1 and TRBJ1-2, with D tentatively TRBD1 (6 bases). V was clipped by 5 bases and J by 6 bases, with 16 bases between them. The CDR3 spans 14 residues. Germline V CDR1 and CDR2: MNHNS, SASEGT. The CDR3 DNA reads TGTGCCAGCAGTCCGAGGGGGTTGCCCCATGGCTACACCTTC. Translated: CASSPRGLPHGYTF.